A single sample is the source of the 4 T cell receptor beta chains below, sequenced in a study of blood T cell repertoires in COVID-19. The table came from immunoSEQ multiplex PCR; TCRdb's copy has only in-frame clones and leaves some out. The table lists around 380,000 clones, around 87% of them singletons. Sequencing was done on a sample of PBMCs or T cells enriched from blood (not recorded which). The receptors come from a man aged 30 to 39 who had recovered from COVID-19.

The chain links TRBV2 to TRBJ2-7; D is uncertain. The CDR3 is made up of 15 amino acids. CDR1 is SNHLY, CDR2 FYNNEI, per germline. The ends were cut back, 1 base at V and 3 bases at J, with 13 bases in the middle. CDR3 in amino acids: CASSEDRAVNYEQYF. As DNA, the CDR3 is TGTGCCAGCAGTGAAGATCGTGCAGTAAACTACGAGCAGTACTTC.

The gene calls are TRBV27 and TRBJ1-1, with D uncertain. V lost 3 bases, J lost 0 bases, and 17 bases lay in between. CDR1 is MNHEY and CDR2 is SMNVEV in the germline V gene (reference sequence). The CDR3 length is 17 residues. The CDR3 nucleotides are TGTGCCAGCAGTTTTGTACGCTCAACGCAGATGAACACTGAAGCTTTCTTT. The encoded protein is CASSFVRSTQMNTEAFF.

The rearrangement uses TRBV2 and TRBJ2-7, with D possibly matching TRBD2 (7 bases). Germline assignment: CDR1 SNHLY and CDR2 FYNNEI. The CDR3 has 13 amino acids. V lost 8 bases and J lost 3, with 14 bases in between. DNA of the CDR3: TGTGCCAGCTTCCGGGGGGCTAACTACGAGCAGTACTTC. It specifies CASFRGANYEQYF.

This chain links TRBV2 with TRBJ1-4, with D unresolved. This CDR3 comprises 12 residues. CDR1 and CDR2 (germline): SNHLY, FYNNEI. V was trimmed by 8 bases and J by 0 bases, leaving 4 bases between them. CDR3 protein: CASRATNEKLFF. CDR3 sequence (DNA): TGTGCCAGCCGGGCAACTAATGAAAAACTGTTTTTT. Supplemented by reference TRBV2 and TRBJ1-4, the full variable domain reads EPEVTQTPSHQVTQMGQEVILRCVPISNHLYFYWYRQILGQKVEFLVSFYNNEISEKSEIFDDQFSVERPDGSNFTLKIRSTKLEDSAMYFCASRATNEKLFFGSGTQLSVL.